This T cell receptor (beta chain) was recovered during a study of blood T cell repertoires in COVID-19. Study background: The United States, Italy and Spain supplied acute and convalescent COVID-19 samples. From T cells, B-cell-depleted T cells, or PBMCs came the material, which was cDNA or gDNA.

Germline V lookup: CDR1 SGHRS, CDR2 YFSETQ. The CDR3 spans 15 residues. V was clipped by 0 bases and J by 8 bases; unmatched bases: 6. Clones were sequenced by immunoSEQ multiplex PCR, and TCRdb holds only the in-frame ones, with some missing. The table records 55,000 to 80,000 clones, approximately 83% of them present only once. The sequenced sample consisted of peripheral blood. The rearrangement links TRBV5-1 to TRBJ1-3; 9 bases are a match to TRBD1. This clonotype was obtained from a man between 65 and 85 years old with acute or convalescent COVID-19. As DNA, the CDR3 is TGCGCCAGCAGCTTGGAGGGACAGGGAGGAGACACCATATATTTT. Its translation: CASSLEGQGGDTIYF.